Below are 29 T cell receptor beta chains sequenced from a single sample in a study of blood T cell repertoires in COVID-19. Here immunoSEQ multiplex PCR was the method, and the copy in TCRdb shows in-frame clones only, minus some. This sample has some 140,000 clones, with about 80% found just once. Sequenced: peripheral blood. These receptors came from a man aged 55 to 70 with acute or convalescent COVID-19.

V usage is TRBV10-3 and J usage is TRBJ1-2; D gene uncertain. The CDR3 contains 13 residues. V was cut by 3 bases and J by 1 base, with 6 bases left in between. Germline V gene lookup returns CDR1 ENHRY and CDR2 SYGVKD. The CDR3 sequence is CAISEGVNYGYTF. The DNA for the CDR3 is TGTGCCATCAGTGAAGGAGTTAACTATGGCTACACCTTC.

The rearrangement uses TRBV20-1 and TRBJ1-1; tentatively, D is TRBD1 (6 bases). The CDR3 is made up of 11 amino acids. Trimming stripped 6 bases from V and 11 bases from J, with 16 bases between. CDR1 DFQATT and CDR2 SNEGSKA come from the germline V gene (reference sequence). Here the CDR3 reads CSAQTGTNAFF. CDR3 DNA sequence: TGCAGTGCCCAGACAGGTACAAATGCTTTCTTT.

The chain carries TRBV10-3 and TRBJ1-3; 9 bases fit TRBD1. The CDR3 has 15 amino acids. Germline values: CDR1 ENHRY, CDR2 SYGVKD. With V trimmed by 3 bases and J by 2 bases, 2 bases remained unmatched. In nucleotides, the CDR3 is TGTGCCATCAGTGACGGGACAGGGACTGGAAACACCATATATTTT. It encodes CAISDGTGTGNTIYF.

The chain carries TRBV28 and TRBJ2-7; TRBD2 aligns across 9 bases. V lost 2 bases and J lost 0; bases outside the gene matches: 5. This CDR3 is 16 amino acids long. Per germline, CDR1 MDHEN and CDR2 SYDVKM. The CDR3 region is CASSLRIAGASYEQYF. In DNA, the CDR3 is TGTGCCAGCAGTTTAAGAATAGCGGGAGCCTCCTACGAGCAGTACTTC.

The chain couples TRBV4-1 to TRBJ1-1; the D gene is possibly TRBD1 (5 bases). CDR3 length equals 14 residues. Germline values: CDR1 MGHRA, CDR2 YSYEKL. V lost 2 bases, J lost 0 bases, and 7 bases lay in between. The CDR3 reads CASSQFRVNTEAFF. The CDR3 DNA sequence: TGCGCCAGCAGCCAATTCAGGGTGAACACTGAAGCTTTCTTT.

In this sample, this clone turned up a few times. The chain employs TRBV28 and TRBJ1-5; D may be TRBD1 (6 bases). The CDR3 spans 15 residues. V lost 7 bases to trimming and J lost 0 bases, with 13 bases between them. CDR1 MDHEN and CDR2 SYDVKM come from the germline V gene. The CDR3 reads CASTVGGASNQPQHF. The CDR3, as DNA: TGTGCCAGCACCGTGGGGGGGGCTAGCAATCAGCCCCAGCATTTT.

V and J are TRBV30 and TRBJ1-2; 7 bases are shared with TRBD1. The V gene's germline CDR1 is GTSNPN and CDR2 SVGIG (reference sequence). CDR3 size: 13 residues. J gave up 8 bases and V 0 bases, and 6 bases lay outside the gene matches. DNA for the CDR3: TGTGCCTGGAGTGTCGGACAGGTTGGGGGCTACACCTTC. This translates into CAWSVGQVGGYTF.

V is TRBV7-8 and J is TRBJ2-5, with a possible D match to TRBD1 (7 bases). The V end lost 1 base, the J end lost 4 bases, and 10 bases lay between the germline ends. Germline loops: CDR1 SGHVS, CDR2 FQNEAQ. The CDR3 runs 14 residues. The CDR3 protein is CASSLDRGGETQYF. DNA of the CDR3: TGTGCCAGCAGCTTAGACAGGGGAGGAGAGACCCAGTACTTC.

This clone was seen only a few times. The genes are TRBV6-2 or TRBV6-3 and TRBJ2-7; tentatively, D is TRBD1 (5 bases). CDR1 MNHEY and CDR2 SVGEGT come from the germline V gene. V lost 6 bases and J 0 bases, leaving 21 bases between the germline ends. This CDR3 is 17 amino acids long. In nucleotides, the CDR3 is TGTGCCAGCAGCCCCTTAATCCAGGGCAGGATCTCCTACGAGCAGTACTTC. It translates to CASSPLIQGRISYEQYF.

J is TRBJ1-5 and V is TRBV5-6; D possibly corresponds to TRBD1 (5 bases). The CDR3 consists of 16 residues. V gave up 4 bases and J gave up 0 bases, with 14 bases separating them. The V gene's germline CDR1 is SGHDT and CDR2 YYEEEE. CDR3: CASSLMTAYSNQPQHF. The CDR3 DNA reads as TGTGCCAGCAGCCTGATGACAGCCTATAGCAATCAGCCCCAGCATTTT.

The chain uses TRBV9 and TRBJ1-1, with D unclear. From germline, CDR1 is SGDLS and CDR2 YYNGEE. V lost 6 bases to trimming and J lost 2 bases, with 8 bases between them. This CDR3 comprises 12 residues. The chain's CDR3 is CASNSVNTEAFF. CDR3 in DNA: TGTGCCAGCAATAGCGTCAACACTGAAGCTTTCTTT. The whole variable domain, filled in from reference TRBV9 and TRBJ1-1, reads DSGVTQTPKHLITATGQRVTLRCSPRSGDLSVYWYQQSLDQGLQFLIQYYNGEERAKGNILERFSAQQFPDLHSELNLSSLELGDSALYFCASNSVNTEAFFGQGTRLTVV.

The chain recombines TRBV7-9 with TRBJ1-5; possible D gene TRBD1, 5 bases. V was cut by 5 bases and J by 4 bases, with 9 bases left in between. Germline CDR1 and CDR2: SEHNR and FQNEAQ (reference sequence). The CDR3 is 13 residues long. The CDR3 DNA reads TGTGCCAGCAGCCTGGACATTAATCAGCCCCAGCATTTT. Protein product: CASSLDINQPQHF.

This clone has more than one count but fewer than ten. This rearrangement joins TRBV4-2 to TRBJ2-5, with 12 bases aligning to TRBD2. Trimming removed 1 base from V and 5 bases from J; junction bases left unmatched: 14. The CDR3 has 19 amino acids. Per the germline V gene, CDR1 is LGHNA and CDR2 is YNFKEQ. This CDR3 is CASSQGPTTSGRGSETQYF. CDR3 DNA sequence: TGTGCCAGCAGCCAAGGCCCGACGACTAGCGGGAGAGGTAGTGAGACCCAGTACTTC.

This clone was counted a single time. The chain employs TRBV6-2 or TRBV6-3 and TRBJ1-5; maybe TRBD1 (5 bases). The V end lost 6 bases, the J end lost 6 bases, and 21 bases lay between the germline ends. The CDR3 length is 16 residues. CDR1 and CDR2 (germline): MNHEY, SVGEGT. Here the CDR3 reads CASSPSFGGPVQPQHF. In DNA, the CDR3 is TGTGCCAGCAGCCCAAGTTTCGGGGGACCAGTTCAGCCCCAGCATTTT.

J is TRBJ1-5 and V is TRBV5-1; TRBD1 matches at 9 bases. CDR1 and CDR2 (germline): SGHRS, YFSETQ. Trimming cost V 1 base and J 6 bases; bases outside gene matches: 2. The CDR3 loop spans 14 amino acids. DNA of the CDR3: TGCGCCAGCAGCTTGACAGGGGGCAGTCAGCCCCAGCATTTT. As protein: CASSLTGGSQPQHF.

J is TRBJ2-2 and V is TRBV4-1; 10 bases align to TRBD1. The CDR3 runs 16 residues. Unmatched junction bases numbered 4, after V lost 2 bases and J lost 4 bases. Germline loops: CDR1 MGHRA, CDR2 YSYEKL. The CDR3 nucleotides are TGCGCCAGCAGCCAATCCGGGACAGGGGCCACCGGGGAGCTGTTTTTT. Translating gives CASSQSGTGATGELFF.

This clone was detected once. V usage is TRBV5-1 and J usage is TRBJ2-1, with a tentative D call TRBD1 (6 bases). This CDR3 has 15 residues. Germline CDR1 SGHRS, CDR2 YFSETQ. V was clipped by 2 bases and J by 3 bases, with 12 bases between them. CDR3 protein: CASSFGQGNYNEQFF. CDR3 nucleotide sequence: TGCGCCAGCAGCTTCGGGCAGGGGAACTACAATGAGCAGTTCTTC.

The V gene is TRBV7-2, the J gene TRBJ1-5, with TRBD1 matching over 9 bases. The CDR3 totals 15 residues. The ends lost 0 bases at V and 9 bases at J; junction bases unmatched: 6. Germline V lookup: CDR1 SGHTA, CDR2 FQGNSA. The CDR3 DNA reads TGTGCCAGCAGCTTAGCGGGACAGGGATCAGCGCCCCAGCATTTT. Translating it yields CASSLAGQGSAPQHF. Drawing the rest from reference TRBV7-2 and TRBJ1-5, the complete variable domain is GAGVSQSPSNKVTEKGKDVELRCDPISGHTALYWYRQSLGQGLEFLIYFQGNSAPDKSGLPSDRFSAERTGGSVSTLTIQRTQQEDSAVYLCASSLAGQGSAPQHFGDGTRLSIL.

V gene TRBV7-2 combines with J gene TRBJ2-1, with D possibly matching TRBD1 (6 bases). Trimming removed 2 bases from V and 12 bases from J, with 17 bases in between. This CDR3 region has 14 residues. Germline CDR1 is SGHTA and CDR2 is FQGNSA. As DNA, the CDR3 is TGTGCCAGCAGCTTAAGACAGGTTTCCTCCTCGCAGTTCTTC. Its protein product is CASSLRQVSSSQFF. The variable domain in full, with the rest retrieved from reference TRBV7-2 and TRBJ2-1, is GAGVSQSPSNKVTEKGKDVELRCDPISGHTALYWYRQSLGQGLEFLIYFQGNSAPDKSGLPSDRFSAERTGGSVSTLTIQRTQQEDSAVYLCASSLRQVSSSQFFGPGTRLTVL.

The chain couples TRBV2 to TRBJ2-6, with 7 bases lining up with TRBD2. Losses at the gene ends were 8 bases for V and 0 bases for J; bases not matched to a gene: 7. Germline V gene lookup returns CDR1 SNHLY and CDR2 FYNNEI. This CDR3 comprises 16 residues. The CDR3 DNA follows: TGTGCCAGCCTTAGGGACTACAACTCTGGGGCCAACGTCCTGACTTTC. Translating gives CASLRDYNSGANVLTF.

The chain is built from TRBV28 and TRBJ2-2, with D possibly TRBD1 on 5 matching bases. CDR1 is MDHEN and CDR2 is SYDVKM in the germline V gene. The length of the CDR3 is 14 residues. Trimming took 3 bases from V and 3 from J, leaving 8 bases between them. CDR3 DNA: TGTGCCAGCAGTTTCAAGGGGTACACCGGGGAGCTGTTTTTT. Its translation: CASSFKGYTGELFF.

This clone was seen just once. The V gene is TRBV2, the J gene TRBJ2-5; 15 nucleotides agree with TRBD2. The CDR3 is made up of 16 amino acids. Germline values: CDR1 SNHLY, CDR2 FYNNEI. Losses at the gene ends were 7 bases for V and 7 bases for J; bases not matched to a gene: 10. CDR3 loop: CASNIRTSGRAGTQYF. The CDR3 bases are TGTGCCAGCAACATTCGGACTAGCGGGAGGGCCGGGACCCAGTACTTC.

This clone was found once. This chain connects TRBV4-2 to TRBJ1-1; the match to TRBD1 covers 9 bases. Germline CDR1 and CDR2: LGHNA and YNFKEQ. Germline trimming cut 6 bases from V and 6 bases from J; bases unmatched to any gene: 11. CDR3 size: 15 residues. CDR3 nucleotides: TGTGCCAGCAGTTTGGACAGGGGTTTAAACGCTGAAGCTTTCTTT. Protein sequence: CASSLDRGLNAEAFF.

This chain links TRBV28 with TRBJ2-6; the D gene is possibly TRBD2 (5 bases). Trimming removed 2 bases from V and 2 bases from J, with 10 bases in between. Germline CDR1 reads MDHEN; CDR2 reads SYDVKM. The CDR3 runs to 16 residues. CDR3 loop: CASSLRGTTGANVLTF. The CDR3 coding sequence is TGTGCCAGCAGTTTACGGGGAACGACTGGGGCCAACGTCCTGACTTTC. The full variable domain, completed using reference TRBV28 and TRBJ2-6, is DVKVTQSSRYLVKRTGEKVFLECVQDMDHENMFWYRQDPGLGLRLIYFSYDVKMKEKGDIPEGYSVSREKKERFSLILESASTNQTSMYLCASSLRGTTGANVLTFGAGSRLTVL.

The chain employs TRBV27 and TRBJ1-4; 7 nucleotides agree with TRBD1. The CDR3 extends over 15 amino acids. The germline V gene encodes CDR1 MNHEY and CDR2 SMNVEV (reference sequence). The V and J ends lost 4 bases and 5 bases, in that order; junction bases with no gene match: 7. DNA for the CDR3: TGTGCCAGCAGTTCCGCAGGGGGGCCAAATGAAAAACTGTTTTTT. Its protein is CASSSAGGPNEKLFF. Supplemented by reference TRBV27 and TRBJ1-4, the full variable domain reads EAQVTQNPRYLITVTGKKLTVTCSQNMNHEYMSWYRQDPGLGLRQIYYSMNVEVTDKGDVPEGYKVSRKEKRNFPLILESPSPNQTSLYFCASSSAGGPNEKLFFGSGTQLSVL.

Regarding this clone: This may be a read error: a much more frequent sequence differs by one nucleotide. Additional DNA sequences in this sample encode the identical CDR3. The chain joins TRBV27 to TRBJ2-7; perhaps TRBD1 as D (5 bases). Trimming removed 2 bases at V and 7 bases at J, with 12 bases between. The CDR3 is 13 amino acids. Germline-derived CDR1 and CDR2 are MNHEY and SMNVEV (reference sequence). CDR3 residues: CASSLGAFYEQYF. The CDR3 nucleotides are TGTGCCAGCAGTTTAGGGGCTTTTTATGAGCAGTACTTC.

V usage is TRBV19 and J usage is TRBJ2-7; 7 nucleotides agree with TRBD2. Germline CDR1 LNHDA, CDR2 SQIVND (reference sequence). This CDR3 spans 13 amino acids. The V and J ends lost 5 bases and 6 bases, in that order; junction bases with no gene match: 7. The CDR3 region is CASSSRTSREQYF. CDR3 DNA: TGTGCCAGTAGTTCCCGGACTAGTCGCGAGCAGTACTTC.

The chain employs TRBV11-2 and TRBJ2-7; 9 bases agree with TRBD2. CDR1 is SGHAT, CDR2 FQNNGV, per germline. The CDR3 runs 15 residues. The J segment lost 5 bases and the V segment lost 1 base, leaving 6 bases of the junction unmatched. The CDR3 DNA reads TGTGCCAGCAGCTTAGGGCCTAGCGGGACTAACGAGCAGTACTTC. Residues: CASSLGPSGTNEQYF.

The chain employs TRBV28 and TRBJ1-4, with D maybe TRBD1 (5 bases). Per the germline V gene, CDR1 is MDHEN and CDR2 is SYDVKM. The CDR3 spans 14 residues. Trimming removed 5 bases from V and 6 bases from J, with 13 bases in between. Written as DNA, the CDR3 is TGTGCCAGCAGTCAGACAGCGCCGGATGAAAAACTGTTTTTT. Translated, it gives CASSQTAPDEKLFF. The full variable domain, rest sourced from reference TRBV28 and TRBJ1-4, is DVKVTQSSRYLVKRTGEKVFLECVQDMDHENMFWYRQDPGLGLRLIYFSYDVKMKEKGDIPEGYSVSREKKERFSLILESASTNQTSMYLCASSQTAPDEKLFFGSGTQLSVL.